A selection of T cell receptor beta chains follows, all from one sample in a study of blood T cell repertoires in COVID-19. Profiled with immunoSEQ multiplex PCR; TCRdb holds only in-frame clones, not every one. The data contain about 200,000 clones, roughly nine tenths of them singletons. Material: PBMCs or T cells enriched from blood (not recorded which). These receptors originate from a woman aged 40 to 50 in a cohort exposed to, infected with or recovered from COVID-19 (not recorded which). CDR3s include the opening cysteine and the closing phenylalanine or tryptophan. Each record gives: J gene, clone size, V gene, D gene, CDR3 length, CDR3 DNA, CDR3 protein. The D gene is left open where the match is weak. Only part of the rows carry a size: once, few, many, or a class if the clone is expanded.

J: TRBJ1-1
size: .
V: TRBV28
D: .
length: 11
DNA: TGTGCCAGCAGTCCGGACACTGAAGCTTTCTTT
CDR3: CASSPDTEAFF

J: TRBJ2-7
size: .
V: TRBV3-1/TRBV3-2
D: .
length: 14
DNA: TGTGCCAGCAGCCCTTCGTTAGCGAGGAACGAGCAGTACTTC
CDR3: CASSPSLARNEQYF

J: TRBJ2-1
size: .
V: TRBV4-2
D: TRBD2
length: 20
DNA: TGTGCCAGCAGCCAAGATCCAGGACTAGCGGGGGGGCACTCCTACAATGAGCAGTTCTTC
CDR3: CASSQDPGLAGGHSYNEQFF

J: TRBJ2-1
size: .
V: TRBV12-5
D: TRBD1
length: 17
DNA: TGTGCTAGTGGTTTGTTACACTCGCCGGGACAGGAGAATGAGCAGTTCTTC
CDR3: CASGLLHSPGQENEQFF

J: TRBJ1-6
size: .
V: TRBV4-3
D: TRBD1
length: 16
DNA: TGCGCCAGCAGCCAACTCTCAGGGGGCTTTAATTCACCCCTCCACTTT
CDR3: CASSQLSGGFNSPLHF

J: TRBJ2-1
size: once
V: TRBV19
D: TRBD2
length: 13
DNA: TGTGCCAGTAGTCTAATACTAGCGAATGAGCAGTTCTTC
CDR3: CASSLILANEQFF

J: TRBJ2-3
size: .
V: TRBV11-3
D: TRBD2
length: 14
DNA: TGTGCCAGCAGCTTTAGCGGGAGGACAGATACGCAGTATTTT
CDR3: CASSFSGRTDTQYF

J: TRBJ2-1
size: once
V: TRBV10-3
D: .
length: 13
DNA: TGTGCCATCAGGGGAGGCGGCTACAATGAGCAGTTCTTC
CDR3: CAIRGGGYNEQFF

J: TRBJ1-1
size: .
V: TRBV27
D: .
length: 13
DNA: TGTGCCAGCAGTTTCAGTCAAAACACTGAAGCTTTCTTT
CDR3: CASSFSQNTEAFF

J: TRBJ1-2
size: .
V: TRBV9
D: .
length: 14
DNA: TGTGCCAGCAACAATTTACAGGGATACTATGGCTACACCTTC
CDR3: CASNNLQGYYGYTF

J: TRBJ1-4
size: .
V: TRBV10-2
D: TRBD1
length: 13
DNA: TGCGCCAGCCGGACAGGGATTAATGAAAAACTGTTTTTT
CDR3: CASRTGINEKLFF

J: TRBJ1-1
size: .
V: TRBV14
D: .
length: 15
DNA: TGTGCCAGCAGCCAATTCCGCGGACTCAACACTGAAGCTTTCTTT
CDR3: CASSQFRGLNTEAFF

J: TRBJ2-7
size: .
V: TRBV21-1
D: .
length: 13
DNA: TGTGCCAACTCAGGGGGCGTCAGCCACGAGCAGTACTTC
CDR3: CANSGGVSHEQYF

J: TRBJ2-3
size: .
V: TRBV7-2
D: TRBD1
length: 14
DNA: TGTGCCAGCAGCTTGGACAGGGGCGCAGATACGCAGTATTTT
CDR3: CASSLDRGADTQYF

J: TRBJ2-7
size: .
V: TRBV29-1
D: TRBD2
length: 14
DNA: TGCAGCGTTGAAACTAGCGGGAGCTCCTACGAGCAGTACTTC
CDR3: CSVETSGSSYEQYF

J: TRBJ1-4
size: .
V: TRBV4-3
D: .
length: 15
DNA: TGCGCCAGCAGCCAAGCTGTGGGAGAAGTTGAAAAACTGTTTTTT
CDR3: CASSQAVGEVEKLFF

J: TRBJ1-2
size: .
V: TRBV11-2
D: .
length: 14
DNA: TGTGCCAGCAGCTTAGTTTCAGGGGTCTATGGCTACACCTTC
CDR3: CASSLVSGVYGYTF

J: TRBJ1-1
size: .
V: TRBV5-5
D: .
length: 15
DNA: TGTGCCAGCAGCTTGGTAGGCGGGGGGAACACTGAAGCTTTCTTT
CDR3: CASSLVGGGNTEAFF

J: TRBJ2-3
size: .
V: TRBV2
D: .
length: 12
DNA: TGTGCCAGCAGGAAGAGTCGAAATACGCAGTATTTT
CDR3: CASRKSRNTQYF

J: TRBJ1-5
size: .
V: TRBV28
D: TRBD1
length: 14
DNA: TGTGCCAGCAGTTTTCCGACAGGGGGTCAGCCCCAGCATTTT
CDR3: CASSFPTGGQPQHF

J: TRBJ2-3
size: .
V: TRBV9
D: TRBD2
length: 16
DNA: TGTGCCAGCAGCCCTCCCTCGGGGGGGGACACAGATACGCAGTATTTT
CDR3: CASSPPSGGDTDTQYF

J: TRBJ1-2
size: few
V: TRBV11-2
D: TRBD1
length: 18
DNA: TGTGCCAGCAGCTTAGCTAGAGGCAGGGGGCTCGATAACTATGGCTACACCTTC
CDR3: CASSLARGRGLDNYGYTF

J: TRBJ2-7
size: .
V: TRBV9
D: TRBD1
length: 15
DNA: TGTGCCAGCAGCCCCACAGGGGTTGTGTCCTACGAGCAGTACTTC
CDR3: CASSPTGVVSYEQYF

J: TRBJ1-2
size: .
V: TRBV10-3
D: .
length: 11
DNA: TGTGCCATCAGTGACGTCTATGGCTACACCTTC
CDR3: CAISDVYGYTF

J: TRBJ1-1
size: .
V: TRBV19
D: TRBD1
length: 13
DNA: TGTGCCAGTAATCATCGACAGGGACCTGAAGCTTTCTTT
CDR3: CASNHRQGPEAFF

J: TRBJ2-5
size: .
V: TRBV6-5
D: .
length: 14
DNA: TGTGCCAGCAGTTACTTTCAGGGAGGGGGGACCCAGTACTTC
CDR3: CASSYFQGGGTQYF

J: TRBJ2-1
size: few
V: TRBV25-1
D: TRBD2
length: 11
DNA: TGTGCCAGTTCGGGGGGCAATGAGCAGTTCTTC
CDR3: CASSGGNEQFF

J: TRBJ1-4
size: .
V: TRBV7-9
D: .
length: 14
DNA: TGTGCCAGCAGTCCTCCAGGGCGGACTGAAAAACTGTTTTTT
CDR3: CASSPPGRTEKLFF

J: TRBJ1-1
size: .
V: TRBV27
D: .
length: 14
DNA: TGTGCCAGCAGTTTATACTCCGGGGACACTGAAGCTTTCTTT
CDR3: CASSLYSGDTEAFF

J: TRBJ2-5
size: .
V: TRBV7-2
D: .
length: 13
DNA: TGTGCCAGCAGTTGGGACTACCAAGAGACCCAGTACTTC
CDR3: CASSWDYQETQYF

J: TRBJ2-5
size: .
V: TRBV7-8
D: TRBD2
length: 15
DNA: TGTGCCAGCAGATTCCTAGCGGGAGTCGGAGAGACCCAGTACTTC
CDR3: CASRFLAGVGETQYF

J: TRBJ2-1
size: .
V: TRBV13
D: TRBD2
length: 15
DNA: TGTGCCAGCAGCGGACTAGCGGGAGCGGGCGATGAGCAGTTCTTC
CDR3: CASSGLAGAGDEQFF

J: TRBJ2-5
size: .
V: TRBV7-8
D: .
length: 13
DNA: TGTGCCAGCAGCTTACAGGCGACGGAGACCCAGTACTTC
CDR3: CASSLQATETQYF

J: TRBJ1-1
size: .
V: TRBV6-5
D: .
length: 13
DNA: TGTGCCAGCAGGGGGGGGGCCGGCGCCGTAGCTTTCTTT
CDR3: CASRGGAGAVAFF

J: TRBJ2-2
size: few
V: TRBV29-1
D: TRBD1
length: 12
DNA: TGCAGCGTTCAACAGGGGACCGGGGAGCTGTTTTTT
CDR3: CSVQQGTGELFF

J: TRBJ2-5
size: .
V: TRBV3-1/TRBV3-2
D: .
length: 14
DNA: TGTGCCAGCAGCCAAGCGCAGGGACAAGAGACCCAGTACTTC
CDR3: CASSQAQGQETQYF

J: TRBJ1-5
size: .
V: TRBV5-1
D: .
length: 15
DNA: TGCGCCAGCAGCTCCACGGGGGAAAGCAATCAGCCCCAGCATTTT
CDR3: CASSSTGESNQPQHF

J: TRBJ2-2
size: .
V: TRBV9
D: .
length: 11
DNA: TGTGCCAGCAGCGTTCACGGGGAGCTGTTTTTT
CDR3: CASSVHGELFF

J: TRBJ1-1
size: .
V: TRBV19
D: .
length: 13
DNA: TGTGCCAGTATGCCGGGGGGTGGTCGGGTGGCTTTCTTT
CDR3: CASMPGGGRVAFF

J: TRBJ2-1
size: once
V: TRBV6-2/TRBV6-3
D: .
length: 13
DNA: TGTGCCAGCAGTCCGGGGTTCCGAAATGAGCAGTTCTTC
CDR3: CASSPGFRNEQFF

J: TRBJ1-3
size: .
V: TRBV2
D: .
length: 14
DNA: TGTGCCAGCAGTGAAGCGGGCTGGGGAAACACCATATATTTT
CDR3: CASSEAGWGNTIYF

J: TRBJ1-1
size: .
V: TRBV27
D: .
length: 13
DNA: TGTGCCAGCAGTTTATCCACAGTGACCCTAGCTTTCTTT
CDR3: CASSLSTVTLAFF